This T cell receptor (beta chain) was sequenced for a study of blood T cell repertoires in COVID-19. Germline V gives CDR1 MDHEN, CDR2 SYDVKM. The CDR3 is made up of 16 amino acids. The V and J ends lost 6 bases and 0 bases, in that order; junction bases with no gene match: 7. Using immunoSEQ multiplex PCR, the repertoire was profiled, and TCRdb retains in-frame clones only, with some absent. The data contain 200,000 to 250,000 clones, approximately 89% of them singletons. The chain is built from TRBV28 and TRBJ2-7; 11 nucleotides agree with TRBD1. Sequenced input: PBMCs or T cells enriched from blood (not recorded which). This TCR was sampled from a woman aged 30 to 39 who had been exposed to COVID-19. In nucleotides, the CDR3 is TGTGCCAGCAGCCTTCCCGGGACAGGGGGCTCCTACGAGCAGTACTTC. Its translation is CASSLPGTGGSYEQYF.